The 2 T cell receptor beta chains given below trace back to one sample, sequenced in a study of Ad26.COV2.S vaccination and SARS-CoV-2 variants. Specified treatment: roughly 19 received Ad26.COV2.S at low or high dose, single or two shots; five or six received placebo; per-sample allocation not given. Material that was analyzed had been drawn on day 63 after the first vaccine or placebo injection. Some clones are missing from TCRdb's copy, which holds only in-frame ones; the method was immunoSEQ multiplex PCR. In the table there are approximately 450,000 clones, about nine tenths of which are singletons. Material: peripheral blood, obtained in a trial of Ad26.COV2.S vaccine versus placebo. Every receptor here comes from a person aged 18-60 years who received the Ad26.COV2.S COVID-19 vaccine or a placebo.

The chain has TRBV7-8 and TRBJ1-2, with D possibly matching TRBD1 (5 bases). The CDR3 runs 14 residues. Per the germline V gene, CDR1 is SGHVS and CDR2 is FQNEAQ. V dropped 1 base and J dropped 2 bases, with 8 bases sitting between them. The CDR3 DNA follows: TGTGCCAGCAGCTTAGGCCACAGGAACTATGGCTACACCTTC. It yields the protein CASSLGHRNYGYTF.

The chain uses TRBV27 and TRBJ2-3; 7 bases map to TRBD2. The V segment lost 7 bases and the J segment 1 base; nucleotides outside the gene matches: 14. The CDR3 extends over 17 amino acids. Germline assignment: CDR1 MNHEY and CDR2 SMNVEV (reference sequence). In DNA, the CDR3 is TGTGCCAGCACCCGGACCCTAGCGGCACTTCGCACAGATACGCAGTATTTT. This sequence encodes CASTRTLAALRTDTQYF.